Below, 8 T cell receptor beta chains from the same sample are listed, as sequenced in a study of blood T cell repertoires in COVID-19 (TCRdb year 2020). Library preparation was by the immunoSEQ multiplex PCR assay. The table comes from immuneACCESS by way of TCRdb, which keeps in-frame sequences with V and J called. Part of the clones is missing from these tables; in studies checked, under half for an unresolved V gene and the rest for unknown reasons. The sample table lists around 77,000 clones, 85% of them with a count of one. Approximately 5.5% of the sample belongs to the ten largest clones. The specimen sequenced was peripheral blood. These receptors came from an elderly man with acute or convalescent COVID-19.

The V gene is TRBV14, the J gene TRBJ2-7, with 8 positions matching TRBD2. This CDR3 has 16 residues. Looked up from germline, CDR1 is SGHDN and CDR2 is FVKESK. Unmatched junction bases numbered 10, after V lost 6 bases and J lost 0 bases. The CDR3 is CASRPGGGRNSYEQYF. CDR3 in DNA: TGTGCCAGCAGGCCGGGGGGGGGACGGAACTCCTACGAGCAGTACTTC. Full variable domain (remainder filled in from reference TRBV14 and TRBJ2-7): EAGVTQFPSHSVIEKGQTVTLRCDPISGHDNLYWYRRVMGKEIKFLLHFVKESKQDESGMPNNRFLAERTGGTYSTLKVQPAELEDSGVYFCASRPGGGRNSYEQYFGPGTRLTVT.

The chain carries TRBV5-1 and TRBJ2-3, with D uncertain. The CDR3 extends over 14 amino acids. V gave up 4 bases and J gave up 4 bases, with 13 bases separating them. CDR1 and CDR2 from the germline V gene are SGHRS and YFSETQ. In DNA, the CDR3 is TGCGCCAGCAGCCCCAGACTTAATGCAGATACGCAGTATTTT. As protein: CASSPRLNADTQYF.

This clone was detected only once. The chain is built from TRBV5-4 and TRBJ2-7, with 10 bases identical to TRBD2. Germline lookup yields CDR1 SGHNT and CDR2 YYREEE (reference sequence). V gave up 3 bases and J gave up 2 bases; unmatched junction bases: 5. The CDR3 runs 15 residues. The CDR3, as DNA: TGTGCCAGCAGCTCACGGACTAGCGGTACCTACGAGCAGTACTTC. Amino acid sequence: CASSSRTSGTYEQYF.

This clone has just a few counts. The V gene is TRBV9, the J gene TRBJ1-2; 7 positions agree with TRBD1. The CDR3 sequence is 16 residues long. The V and J ends lost 2 bases and 1 base, in that order; junction bases with no gene match: 8. Germline V lookup: CDR1 SGDLS, CDR2 YYNGEE. The CDR3 DNA sequence: TGTGCCAGCAGCGTTACCGGGACAGCCTTTAACTATGGCTACACCTTC. Its protein is CASSVTGTAFNYGYTF.

The gene calls are TRBV7-9 and TRBJ1-4, with 9 nucleotides matching TRBD1. V lost 5 bases and J lost 5; bases outside the gene matches: 9. This CDR3 has 16 amino acids. Germline CDR1 reads SEHNR; CDR2 reads FQNEAQ (reference sequence). The CDR3 spells CASSGQQGAANEKLFF. CDR3 DNA sequence: TGTGCCAGCAGCGGACAACAGGGGGCCGCGAATGAAAAACTGTTTTTT.

As for this clone: Other DNA sequences in this specimen translate into the identical CDR3. V gene TRBV5-1 combines with J gene TRBJ1-2; 7 positions match TRBD1. The CDR3 covers 14 residues. With 4 bases clipped from V and 0 bases from J, the junction kept 3 bases outside the gene matches. From germline, CDR1 is SGHRS and CDR2 YFSETQ. CDR3 coding DNA: TGCGCCAGCAGCCGGACAGGCTCTAACTATGGCTACACCTTC. It specifies CASSRTGSNYGYTF.

This sequence joins TRBV6-2 or TRBV6-3 and TRBJ2-7, with a tentative D call TRBD2 (7 bases). Germline lookup yields CDR1 MNHEY and CDR2 SVGEGT. This CDR3 comprises 16 residues. Deletions cut 3 bases from V and 3 bases from J, with 18 bases between. The CDR3 nucleotides are TGTGCCAGCAGTTATGGGGAGGGGGGGCGCCTCTACGAGCAGTACTTC. Translated: CASSYGEGGRLYEQYF.

V and J are TRBV6-2 or TRBV6-3 and TRBJ1-5, with D perhaps TRBD1 (5 bases). The CDR3 runs to 15 residues. The V gene's germline CDR1 is MNHEY and CDR2 SVGEGT. The V and J ends lost 2 bases and 6 bases respectively, with 14 bases between them. This chain's CDR3 is CASSYVGRGSQPQHF. The CDR3 DNA sequence: TGTGCCAGCAGTTACGTCGGTAGGGGTAGTCAGCCCCAGCATTTT.